The 3 T cell receptor beta chains in this list originate from one sample, sequenced in a study of vaccination and CD4 T cells after COVID-19. Sequencing of cultured CD4+ T cell DNA used the Oncomine TCR Beta short-read assay. TCRdb redid the calling of the PCR reads with MiXCR, one entry per CDR3 protein. The data hold roughly 12,000 distinct CDR3 sequences, with around a third observed a single time. These receptors' antigens are unknown. Treatment meaning: approximately 10-day PBMC culture with coronavirus spike peptide pools or control peptides (ViraFEST assay). Sequencing was performed on CD4+ T cells from blood, cultured in vitro, taken before SARS-CoV-2 vaccination. The source of these receptors is a human donor who received a COVID-19 vaccine.

This clonotype occurred a few times. The V call is TRBV10-3, the J call TRBJ1-1; 10 nucleotides agree with TRBD1. This CDR3 region has 17 residues. Unmatched junction bases numbered 16, after V lost 7 bases and J lost 5 bases. Germline V gene sequence: CDR1 ENHRY, CDR2 SYGVKD. The CDR3 DNA reads as TGTGCCATCATGGGGCCGGGACAGGGGACGAGTAGGACTGAAGCTTTCTTT. Translating it yields CAIMGPGQGTSRTEAFF.

In this sample, this clonotype turned up a few times. This chain links TRBV30 with TRBJ2-5; 11 bases match TRBD2. Trimming cost V 0 bases and J 8 bases; bases outside gene matches: 17. The CDR3 sequence is 18 residues long. Germline V gives CDR1 GTSNPN, CDR2 SVGIG (reference sequence). CDR3 in DNA: TGTGCCTGGAGTGTACCGGAACTAGCGGGGGCTGAGAGGGTCACCCAGTACTTC. Translation: CAWSVPELAGAERVTQYF. Together with reference TRBV30 and TRBJ2-5, the CDR3 gives the full variable domain: SQTIHQWPATLVQPVGSPLSLECTVEGTSNPNLYWYRQAAGRGLQLLFYSVGIGQISSEVPQNLSASRPQDRQFILSSKKLLLSDSGFYLCAWSVPELAGAERVTQYFGPGTRLLVL.

The CDR3: CASTTDRDSYNSPLHF. DNA of the CDR3: TGTGCCAGCACCACGGACCGCGACTCCTATAATTCACCCCTCCACTTT. The rearrangement uses TRBV2 and TRBJ1-6, with D unclear. Germline CDR1 SNHLY, CDR2 FYNNEI. CDR3 length: 16 amino acids. V dropped 7 bases and J dropped 0 bases, with 13 bases sitting between them.